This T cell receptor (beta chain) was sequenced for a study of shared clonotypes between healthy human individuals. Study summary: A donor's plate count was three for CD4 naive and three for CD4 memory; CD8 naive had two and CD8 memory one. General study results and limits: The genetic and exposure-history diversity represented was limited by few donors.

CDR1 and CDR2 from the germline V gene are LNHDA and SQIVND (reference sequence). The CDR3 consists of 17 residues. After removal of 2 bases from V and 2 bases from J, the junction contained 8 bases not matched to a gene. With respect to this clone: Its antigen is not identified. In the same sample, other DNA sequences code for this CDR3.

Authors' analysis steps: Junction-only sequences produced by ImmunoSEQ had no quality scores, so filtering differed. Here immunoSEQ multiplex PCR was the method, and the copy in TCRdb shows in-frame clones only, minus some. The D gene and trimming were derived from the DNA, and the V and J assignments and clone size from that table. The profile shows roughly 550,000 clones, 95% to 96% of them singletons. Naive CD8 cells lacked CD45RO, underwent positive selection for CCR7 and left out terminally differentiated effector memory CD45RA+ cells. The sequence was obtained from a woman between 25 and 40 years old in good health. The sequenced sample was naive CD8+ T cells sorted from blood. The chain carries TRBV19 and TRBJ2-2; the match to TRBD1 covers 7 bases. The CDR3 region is CASSIPGTETNTGELFF. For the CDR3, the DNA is TGTGCCAGTAGTATACCCGGGACAGAGACAAACACCGGGGAGCTGTTTTTT.